This T cell receptor (beta chain) was retrieved from a study of OX40 agonist ivuxolimab in advanced cancers. Study results and limitations: More expanded clones were seen, on average, in CD8+ T cells than in CD4+. Patients with a partial response at 0.1-3.0 mg/kg had among the lowest clonal expansion.

The CDR3 covers 15 residues. About this clone itself: Its specificity is unknown.

Measured with immunoSEQ multiplex PCR; TCRdb has only the in-frame clones, and not every one. The table has approximately 68,000 clones, about 86% seen once. The TCR comes from an adult with an advanced solid tumor such as melanoma, head and neck, liver or kidney cancer. This chain links TRBV21-1 with TRBJ1-3; no check of the table's D call, TRBD1, against the DNA was made. TRBV21-1 is classified as a pseudogene. The sequencing here drew on CD4+ or CD8+ T cells sorted from blood, taken in a trial of the OX40 agonist ivuxolimab. The CDR3 here is CASSKEWPLGNTIYF. The CDR3 DNA is TGTGCCAGCAGCAAAGAGTGGCCGCTTGGAAACACCATATATTTT.